This T cell receptor beta chain was observed in a study of T-cell memory formation after mild COVID-19. Study at large: In these data, TCR clusters were largely donor specific.

A single record per CDR3 protein comes from TCRdb applying MiXCR to the 5' RACE reads. This table holds about 350,000 distinct CDR3 sequences, roughly 13% found once. On this clonotype: The antigen is undetermined.

Study-level points and caveats: Within pre-infection memory, some responding clones were found, suggesting cross-reactive memory joined.

This CDR3 region has 14 residues. Germline CDR1 ENHRY, CDR2 SYGVKD. Trimming cost V 2 bases and J 4 bases, with 11 bases left between them. The specimen was PBMCs or a T cell subset sorted from them (not recorded which). The chain employs TRBV10-3 and TRBJ1-2; the D is unclear. The origin of this receptor is a man between 18 and 35 years old who had mild COVID-19 (a few samples of this study predate the infection). Cell type and time point are not known. The CDR3 sequence: CAISEPEVLYGYTF. CDR3 DNA sequence: TGTGCCATCAGTGAGCCCGAAGTGCTCTATGGCTACACCTTC.